This is a list of T cell receptor beta chains from one sample in a study of regulatory T cells in long-lasting Graves disease. TCRdb re-called the multiplex PCR reads through MiXCR, storing one row per CDR3 protein. The sample yields fewer than 600,000 distinct CDR3 sequences, less than 25% seen once. The sequencing used peripheral blood mononuclear cells (PBMCs), collected when the disease was refractory, from a patient treated with antithyroid drugs. These receptors all come from a female donor with Graves disease. Each CDR3 is given with its conserved first and last residue. D genes are given only for firm matches. Some rows have no size entry. The others give once, few or many, or a class for an expanded clone.

CDR3 length,J gene,V gene,clone size,D gene,CDR3 protein,CDR3 DNA
13,TRBJ1-1,TRBV2,many,NA,CASTRAENTEAFF,TGTGCCAGCACGAGGGCGGAAAACACTGAAGCTTTCTTT
14,TRBJ1-2,TRBV28,many,NA,CASSLADRDYGYTF,TGTGCCAGCAGTTTAGCTGACCGGGACTATGGCTACACCTTC
16,TRBJ2-1,TRBV7-3,NA,TRBD1,CASSAGTGDRANEQFF,TGTGCCAGCAGCGCCGGGACAGGGGATCGAGCAAATGAGCAGTTCTTC
14,TRBJ2-5,TRBV20-1,many,NA,CSASGRRGEETQYF,TGCAGTGCTTCCGGACGGCGCGGGGAAGAGACCCAGTACTTC
15,TRBJ1-3,TRBV6-5,few,NA,CASSYDETGGNTIYF,TGTGCCAGCAGTTACGATGAGACAGGCGGAAACACCATATATTTT
14,TRBJ2-5,TRBV28,many,NA,CASSFSGGVETQYF,TGTGCCAGCAGTTTTTCCGGCGGGGTGGAGACCCAGTACTTC
15,TRBJ1-1,TRBV9,NA,TRBD1,CASSVRAGGGTEAFF,TGTGCCAGCAGCGTCAGAGCAGGGGGCGGCACTGAAGCTTTCTTT
15,TRBJ1-4,TRBV24-1,few,NA,CATSDTRGANEKLSF,TGTGCCACCAGTGATACCAGAGGGGCTAATGAAAAACTGTCTTTT
16,TRBJ2-1,TRBV19,NA,TRBD2,CASSTHLAGVQNEQFF,TGTGCCAGTAGTACCCACCTAGCGGGGGTTCAAAATGAGCAGTTCTTC
11,TRBJ2-5,TRBV20-1,many,NA,CSALGQETQYF,TGCAGTGCGTTGGGCCAAGAGACCCAGTACTTC
15,TRBJ2-7,TRBV13,many,NA,CASSFIGDSSYEQYF,TGTGCCAGCAGCTTTATAGGCGACAGCTCCTACGAGCAGTACTTC
15,TRBJ2-2,TRBV12-3/TRBV12-4,NA,TRBD2,CASSLGGSGAGELFF,TGTGCCAGCAGTTTAGGTGGGAGCGGGGCCGGGGAGCTGTTTTTT
15,TRBJ2-3,TRBV28,NA,NA,CASSLMQGTTDTQYF,TGTGCCAGCAGCCTAATGCAGGGAACTACAGATACGCAGTATTTT
15,TRBJ1-1,TRBV12-3/TRBV12-4,many,TRBD1,CASSIRTGVGTEAFF,TGTGCCAGCAGTATTCGGACAGGAGTGGGGACTGAAGCTTTCTTT
15,TRBJ1-2,TRBV24-1,few,TRBD1,CATSPKGQGRYGYTF,TGTGCCACCAGTCCAAAGGGACAGGGCCGCTATGGCTACACCTTC
16,TRBJ2-5,TRBV20-1,NA,NA,CSARPLQEAGQETQYF,TGCAGTGCTAGACCACTACAGGAGGCCGGCCAAGAGACCCAGTACTTC
14,TRBJ2-7,TRBV6-1,many,TRBD1,CASRTGHGTYEQYF,TGTGCCAGTCGGACAGGCCACGGGACCTACGAGCAGTACTTC
13,TRBJ1-5,TRBV6-5,NA,NA,CASSYESYQPQHF,TGTGCCAGCAGTTACGAGAGCTATCAGCCCCAGCATTTT
11,TRBJ2-1,TRBV20-1,few,NA,CSALSYNEQFF,TGCAGTGCCCTTTCTTACAATGAGCAGTTCTTC
15,TRBJ2-7,TRBV6-2/TRBV6-3,NA,TRBD1,CASGNLRDRPYEQYF,TGTGCCAGCGGAAACCTCCGGGACAGGCCCTACGAGCAGTACTTC
11,TRBJ1-1,TRBV6-2/TRBV6-3,many,NA,CASSLMGQAFF,TGTGCCAGCAGCCTTATGGGTCAAGCTTTCTTT
11,TRBJ2-1,TRBV12-3/TRBV12-4,NA,NA,CASTAGTEQFF,TGTGCCAGCACCGCCGGGACTGAGCAGTTCTTC
13,TRBJ2-3,TRBV2,NA,TRBD2,CARTSGDTDTQYF,TGTGCCAGGACTAGCGGGGATACAGATACGCAGTATTTT
19,TRBJ2-1,TRBV7-9,few,TRBD2,CASSLRRGGGSSSYNEQFF,TGTGCCAGCAGCTTAAGGCGGGGGGGCGGGTCGAGCTCCTACAATGAGCAGTTCTTC
13,TRBJ2-3,TRBV20-1,NA,NA,CSAAGSGTDTQYF,TGCAGTGCCGCAGGGAGCGGCACAGATACGCAGTATTTT
15,TRBJ2-7,TRBV5-1,NA,NA,CASSLLPRGVYEQYF,TGCGCCAGCAGCTTGCTACCGCGGGGAGTGTACGAGCAGTACTTC
17,TRBJ1-2,TRBV7-2,few,NA,CASSFRDPGTANYGYTF,TGTGCCAGCAGCTTCCGAGACCCCGGAACCGCTAACTATGGCTACACCTTC
11,TRBJ1-1,TRBV7-9,few,NA,CASTQGVEAFF,TGTGCCAGCACACAGGGCGTTGAAGCTTTCTTT
15,TRBJ2-7,TRBV24-1,NA,TRBD1,CATSEGGQGAGEQYF,TGTGCCACCAGTGAGGGGGGACAGGGGGCGGGCGAGCAGTACTTC
12,TRBJ1-5,TRBV28,NA,TRBD1,CASNRGRGLQHF,TGTGCCAGTAACAGGGGGCGGGGACTCCAGCATTTT
16,TRBJ2-5,TRBV11-3,many,NA,CASSSEKFRKTETQYF,TGTGCCAGCAGCTCGGAGAAATTCCGGAAAACAGAGACCCAGTACTTC
13,TRBJ1-4,TRBV25-1,NA,NA,CASSGQFAEKLFF,TGTGCCAGCAGTGGACAGTTCGCTGAAAAACTGTTTTTT
18,TRBJ2-6,TRBV10-3,NA,TRBD1,CAISKATQGSSGANVLTF,TGTGCCATCAGTAAGGCAACACAGGGGAGCTCTGGGGCCAACGTCCTGACTTTC
16,TRBJ2-5,TRBV12-3/TRBV12-4,NA,TRBD2,CASRELRRGGLETQYF,TGTGCCAGCAGGGAGCTACGGCGGGGGGGCTTGGAGACCCAGTACTTC
15,TRBJ1-2,TRBV28,many,TRBD1,CASSLLGQGYYGYTF,TGTGCCAGCAGTTTATTGGGACAGGGGTACTATGGCTACACCTTC
15,TRBJ1-1,TRBV4-1,NA,NA,CASSHAGTANTEAFF,TGCGCCAGCAGCCACGCCGGGACGGCGAACACTGAAGCTTTCTTT
15,TRBJ1-5,TRBV28,many,NA,CASSLLSDGHQPQHF,TGTGCCAGCAGTTTACTCTCAGATGGTCATCAGCCCCAGCATTTT
17,TRBJ2-5,TRBV25-1,few,TRBD2,CASSEGLLAGYQETQYF,TGTGCCAGCAGTGAAGGATTACTAGCGGGGTACCAAGAGACCCAGTACTTC
14,TRBJ1-3,TRBV29-1,NA,NA,CSVEDGPAGNTIYF,TGCAGCGTTGAAGATGGGCCAGCCGGAAACACCATATATTTT
15,TRBJ1-4,TRBV30,NA,TRBD1,CAWSVAGTGSEKLFF,TGTGCCTGGAGTGTGGCCGGGACAGGTTCTGAAAAACTGTTTTTT
16,TRBJ2-5,TRBV28,NA,NA,CASSLSPGVTQETQYF,TGTGCCAGCAGTTTATCGCCGGGAGTAACCCAAGAGACCCAGTACTTC
15,TRBJ1-2,TRBV12-3/TRBV12-4,many,TRBD1,CASSLSPTGTYGYTF,TGTGCCAGCAGTTTATCGCCGACAGGGACCTATGGCTACACCTTC
11,TRBJ1-2,TRBV29-1,few,NA,CSLAGVNGYTF,TGCAGCCTAGCGGGGGTCAATGGCTACACCTTC
13,TRBJ2-2,TRBV28,NA,NA,CASQQLNTGELFF,TGTGCCAGCCAACAGCTGAACACCGGGGAGCTGTTTTTT
14,TRBJ1-1,TRBV9,few,NA,CASSPRTRDTEAFF,TGTGCCAGCAGCCCACGGACGAGGGACACTGAAGCTTTCTTT
16,TRBJ2-7,TRBV4-1,NA,NA,CASSHKIGRSSYEQYF,TGCGCCAGCAGCCACAAGATCGGGAGAAGCTCCTACGAGCAGTACTTC
15,TRBJ2-7,TRBV27,many,TRBD1,CASSSRTGSVYEQYF,TGTGCCAGCAGTTCTCGGACAGGGAGTGTCTACGAGCAGTACTTC